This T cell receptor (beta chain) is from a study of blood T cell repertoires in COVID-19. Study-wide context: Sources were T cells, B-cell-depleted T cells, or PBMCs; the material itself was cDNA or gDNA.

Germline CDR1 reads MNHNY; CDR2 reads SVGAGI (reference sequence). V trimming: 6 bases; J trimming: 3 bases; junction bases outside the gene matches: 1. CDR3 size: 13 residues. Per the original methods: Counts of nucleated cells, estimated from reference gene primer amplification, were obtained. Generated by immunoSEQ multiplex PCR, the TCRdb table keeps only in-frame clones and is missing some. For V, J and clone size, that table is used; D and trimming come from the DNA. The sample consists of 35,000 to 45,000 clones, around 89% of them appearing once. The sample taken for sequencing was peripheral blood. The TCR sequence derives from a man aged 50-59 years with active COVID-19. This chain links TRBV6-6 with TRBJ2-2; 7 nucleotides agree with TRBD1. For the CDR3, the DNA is TGTGCCAGCAGCGACAGGGACACCGGGGAGCTGTTTTTT. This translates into CASSDRDTGELFF.